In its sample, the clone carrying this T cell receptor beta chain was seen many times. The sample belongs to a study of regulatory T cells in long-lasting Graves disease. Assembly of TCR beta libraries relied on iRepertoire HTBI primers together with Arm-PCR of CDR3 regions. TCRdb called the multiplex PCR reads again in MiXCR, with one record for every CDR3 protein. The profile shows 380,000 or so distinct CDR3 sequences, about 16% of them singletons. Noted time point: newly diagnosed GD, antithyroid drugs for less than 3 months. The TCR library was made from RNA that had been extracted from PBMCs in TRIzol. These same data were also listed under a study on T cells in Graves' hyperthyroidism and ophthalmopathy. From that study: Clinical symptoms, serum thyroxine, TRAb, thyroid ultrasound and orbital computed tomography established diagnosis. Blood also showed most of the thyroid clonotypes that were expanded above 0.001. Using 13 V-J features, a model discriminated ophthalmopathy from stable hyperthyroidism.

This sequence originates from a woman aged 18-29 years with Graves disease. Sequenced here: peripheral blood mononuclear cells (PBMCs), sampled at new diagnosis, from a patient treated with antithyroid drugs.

DNA for the CDR3: TGTGCCAGCAGCTTAGATTCAGCCATGAACACTGAAGCTTTCTTT. This codes for CASSLDSAMNTEAFF. The V call is TRBV11-2, the J call TRBJ1-1, with D unclear. The ends were cut back, 0 bases at V and 0 bases at J, with 8 bases in the middle. CDR1 and CDR2 (germline): SGHAT, FQNNGV. The CDR3 totals 15 residues.